The sample holds a few counts of the clone carrying this TCR beta chain. The antigen is undetermined. The data were taken from a study of vaccination and CD4 T cells after COVID-19. About the research overall: The authors used overlapping spike peptides from SARS-CoV-2, HCoV-NL63, HCoV-OC43 and HCoV-229E to stimulate cells.

Treatment described: roughly 11-day PBMC culture with coronavirus spike peptide pools or control peptides (ViraFEST assay). The CDR3 has 12 residues. CDR1 is KGHDR and CDR2 is SFDVKD in the germline V gene. Trimming removed 9 bases from V and 4 bases from J, with 11 bases in between. Findings of the study overall: Convalescent patients' vaccine-specific clones were spike mono-reactive in 304 of 307 cases.

The Oncomine TCR Beta short-read assay was applied to DNA of cultured CD4+ T cells. Investigators isolated genomic DNA from cultured CD4+ T cells. From the PCR reads, TCRdb called clonotypes with MiXCR, one entry per CDR3 protein. Counted here are roughly 10,000 distinct CDR3 sequences, less than 65% occurring once; the ten biggest clones make up approximately 9.3%. The chain combines TRBV24-1 with TRBJ2-5; D call uncertain. The sequence came from a human donor who had recovered from COVID-19. Material for sequencing was CD4+ T cells from blood, cultured in vitro. CDR3 sequence reads: CATAQTTETQYF. The CDR3, as DNA: TGTGCCACCGCACAGACAACAGAGACCCAGTACTTC.